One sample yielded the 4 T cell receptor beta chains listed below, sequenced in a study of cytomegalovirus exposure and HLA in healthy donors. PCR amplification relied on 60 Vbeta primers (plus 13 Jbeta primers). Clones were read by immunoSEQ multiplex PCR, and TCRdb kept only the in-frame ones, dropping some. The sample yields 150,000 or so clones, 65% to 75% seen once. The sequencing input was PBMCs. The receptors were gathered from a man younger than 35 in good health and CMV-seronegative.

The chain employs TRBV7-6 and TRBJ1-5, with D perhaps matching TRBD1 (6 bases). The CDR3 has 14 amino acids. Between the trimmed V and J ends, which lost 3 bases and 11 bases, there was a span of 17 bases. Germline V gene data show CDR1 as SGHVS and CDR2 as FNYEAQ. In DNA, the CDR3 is TGTGCCAGCAGCTTGGCCCGGGGGGCCTCGGCCCAGCATTTT. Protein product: CASSLARGASAQHF. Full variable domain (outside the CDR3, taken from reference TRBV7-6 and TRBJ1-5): GAGVSQSPRYKVTKRGQDVALRCDPISGHVSLYWYRQALGQGPEFLTYFNYEAQQDKSGLPNDRFSAERPEGSISTLTIQRTEQRDSAMYRCASSLARGASAQHFGDGTRLSIL.

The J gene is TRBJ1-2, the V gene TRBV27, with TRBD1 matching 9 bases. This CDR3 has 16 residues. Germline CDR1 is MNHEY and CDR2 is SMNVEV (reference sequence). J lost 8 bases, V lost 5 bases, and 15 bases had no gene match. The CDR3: CASSPLGQGPFYGYTF. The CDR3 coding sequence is TGTGCCAGCAGTCCTCTCGGACAGGGGCCTTTTTACGGCTACACCTTC.

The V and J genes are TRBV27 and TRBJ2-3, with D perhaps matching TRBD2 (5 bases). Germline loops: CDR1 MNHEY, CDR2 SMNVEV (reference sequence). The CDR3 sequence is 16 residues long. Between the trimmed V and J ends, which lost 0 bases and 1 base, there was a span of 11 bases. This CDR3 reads CASSLSTTRGTDTQYF. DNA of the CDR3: TGTGCCAGCAGTTTATCGACAACTAGGGGCACAGATACGCAGTATTTT.

The CDR3 DNA reads as TGTGCCAGCAGCTTGGTAGGGCAGGGAATAGGCAATCAGCCCCAGCATTTT. It translates to CASSLVGQGIGNQPQHF. The chain couples TRBV5-5 to TRBJ1-5; D may be TRBD1 (5 bases). The CDR3 spans 17 residues. Germline-derived CDR1 and CDR2 are SGHKS and YYEKEE (reference sequence). With 0 bases removed from V and 2 bases from J, the gap between germline ends came to 15 bases.